This note documents a single T cell receptor beta chain sequence. Each CDR3 protein gets one entry after TCRdb re-called the reads with MiXCR. The sample has almost 500,000 distinct CDR3 sequences; approximately 11% are singletons. The V and J ends lost 1 base and 7 bases, in that order; junction bases with no gene match: 9. The CDR3 is 16 residues long. The V gene's germline CDR1 is DFQATT and CDR2 SNEGSKA (reference sequence). The data stem from a study of T cell repertoires in cytomegalovirus infection. The chain uses TRBV20-1 and TRBJ2-2; 10 bases align to TRBD2. Sequencing was performed on PBMCs. The source is a human donor in good health (CMV status not recorded). Some clones in this sample may be carry-over from other donors' samples. In DNA form, the CDR3 reads TGCAGTGCTAGAGGGGCTAGCGGGAGTACCAGCGGGGAGCTGTTTTTT. It is translated as CSARGASGSTSGELFF.